Shown below are 21 T cell receptor beta chains from a single sample sequenced in a study of blood T cell repertoires in COVID-19. Repertoires were generated with immunoSEQ multiplex PCR, while TCRdb's copy carries only in-frame clones and drops some. Of just under 150,000 clones listed, approximately 87% were seen once; the top ten hold approximately 40%. The sequenced sample consisted of peripheral blood. Source of these receptors: a man in his fifties who had recovered from COVID-19.

This clone is a singleton in its sample. Written as DNA, the CDR3 is TGTGCCAGCAGCCTGGGACTAGGTGGGGGGAGGAATGAGCAGTTCTTC. Protein product: CASSLGLGGGRNEQFF. The chain employs TRBV7-2 and TRBJ2-1, with 8 bases lining up with TRBD2. Looked up from germline, CDR1 is SGHTA and CDR2 is FQGNSA. V lost 5 bases to trimming and J lost 7 bases; unmatched junction nucleotides: 13. The CDR3 spans 16 residues.

To note about this clone: The sample carries other DNA sequences with the same CDR3. The chain couples TRBV9 to TRBJ1-1; unclear D gene. Germline V gene data show CDR1 as SGDLS and CDR2 as YYNGEE. The CDR3 totals 13 residues. The V and J ends lost 0 bases and 1 base respectively, with 4 bases between them. CDR3 amino acids: CASSVAGNTEAFF. CDR3 in DNA: TGTGCCAGCAGCGTAGCCGGGAACACTGAAGCTTTCTTT.

The chain is built from TRBV5-1 and TRBJ2-1; 7 bases line up with TRBD2. CDR1 and CDR2 (germline): SGHRS, YFSETQ. Unmatched junction bases numbered 9, after V lost 2 bases and J lost 7 bases. The length of the CDR3 is 15 residues. Here the CDR3 reads CASSLTSDISNEQFF. The CDR3 coding sequence is TGCGCCAGCAGCTTAACTAGCGACATATCGAATGAGCAGTTCTTC.

The chain combines TRBV9 with TRBJ2-2; TRBD1 is a possible D gene (5 bases). There are 14 residues in the CDR3. The germline V and J ends were trimmed by 2 bases and 3 bases, with 8 bases remaining between them. Per germline, CDR1 SGDLS and CDR2 YYNGEE. The CDR3 protein is CASSVRVDTGELFF. The CDR3, as DNA: TGTGCCAGCAGCGTCAGGGTGGACACCGGGGAGCTGTTTTTT.

The chain uses TRBV7-2 and TRBJ1-5; 7 positions match TRBD1. Germline trimming cut 5 bases from V and 0 bases from J; bases unmatched to any gene: 4. The length of the CDR3 is 15 residues. CDR1 is SGHTA and CDR2 is FQGNSA in the germline V gene. The CDR3 is CASSPTGLSNQPQHF. The DNA for the CDR3 is TGTGCCAGCAGCCCGACAGGGCTTAGCAATCAGCCCCAGCATTTT. Full variable domain (missing parts from reference TRBV7-2 and TRBJ1-5): GAGVSQSPSNKVTEKGKDVELRCDPISGHTALYWYRQSLGQGLEFLIYFQGNSAPDKSGLPSDRFSAERTGGSVSTLTIQRTQQEDSAVYLCASSPTGLSNQPQHFGDGTRLSIL.

This clone was seen only a few times. This chain links TRBV4-3 with TRBJ2-3, with 10 bases identical to TRBD2. The ends lost 2 bases at V and 2 bases at J; junction bases unmatched: 4. In germline, CDR1 is LGHNA, CDR2 YSLEER. This CDR3 is built from 16 residues. In DNA form, the CDR3 reads TGCGCCAGCAGCCAACGGACTAGCGGTTCCACAGATACGCAGTATTTT. This encodes CASSQRTSGSTDTQYF.

V and J are TRBV4-1 and TRBJ1-1; maybe TRBD1 (6 bases). CDR1 MGHRA and CDR2 YSYEKL come from the germline V gene. V lost 0 bases, J lost 1 base, and 9 bases lay in between. The CDR3 length is 15 residues. The CDR3 DNA reads as TGCGCCAGCAGCCAAGATAGGGGGGGGAACACTGAAGCTTTCTTT. Translation gives CASSQDRGGNTEAFF.

V usage is TRBV6-2 or TRBV6-3 and J usage is TRBJ1-2; 12 bases fit TRBD1. CDR3 length: 13 amino acids. After removal of 6 bases from V and 9 bases from J, the junction contained 5 bases not matched to a gene. Germline V gene lookup returns CDR1 MNHEY and CDR2 SVGEGT. The CDR3 nucleotides are TGTGCCAGCAGCGGGACAGGGGGCGATCGCTACACCTTC. Encoded protein: CASSGTGGDRYTF.

The rearrangement joins TRBV6-5 to TRBJ2-7; 7 nucleotides align to TRBD1. Trimming cost V 6 bases and J 5 bases; bases outside gene matches: 7. Germline lookup yields CDR1 MNHEY and CDR2 SVGAGI. The CDR3 runs 13 residues. CDR3 in DNA: TGTGCCAGCAGATCCACAGGGGCCCACGAGCAGTACTTC. Its translation: CASRSTGAHEQYF.

V is TRBV19 and J is TRBJ2-1; TRBD2 matches 11 bases. Unmatched junction bases numbered 3, after V lost 5 bases and J lost 3 bases. CDR1 is LNHDA, CDR2 SQIVND, per germline (reference sequence). The CDR3 has 15 residues. CDR3 nucleotides: TGTGCCAGTAGTCCGGGACTAGCGGTCTACAATGAGCAGTTCTTC. This sequence encodes CASSPGLAVYNEQFF. Together with reference TRBV19 and TRBJ2-1, the CDR3 gives the full variable domain: DGGITQSPKYLFRKEGQNVTLSCEQNLNHDAMYWYRQDPGQGLRLIYYSQIVNDFQKGDIAEGYSVSREKKESFPLTVTSAQKNPTAFYLCASSPGLAVYNEQFFGPGTRLTVL.

This chain joins TRBV12-5 and TRBJ2-2, with a possible D match to TRBD1 (6 bases). Trimming stripped 0 bases from V and 6 bases from J, with 20 bases between. Per germline, CDR1 LGHNT and CDR2 FRNRAP. The CDR3 is made up of 18 amino acids. CDR3 coding DNA: TGTGCTAGTGGTTTGGTAATGTGGGACAAGGAGGCTCCCGGGGAGCTGTTTTTT. This gives the protein CASGLVMWDKEAPGELFF.

This clone was counted once. The chain combines TRBV18 with TRBJ2-3; TRBD1 agrees at 7 bases. The CDR3 is 14 amino acids. Germline V CDR1 and CDR2: KGHSH, LQKENI. The V gene end was trimmed by 3 bases and the J gene end by 4 bases; junction bases not matched to a gene: 4. CDR3 in amino acids: CASSPDRNSDTQYF. CDR3 sequence (DNA): TGTGCCAGCTCACCGGACAGGAATTCAGATACGCAGTATTTT.

The chain recombines TRBV30 with TRBJ1-3; TRBD1 agrees at 7 bases. The CDR3 length is 14 residues. J was trimmed by 0 bases and V by 4 bases; bases with no gene match: 3. The germline V gene encodes CDR1 GTSNPN and CDR2 SVGIG (reference sequence). CDR3 region: CAWTSGGSGNTIYF. Written as DNA, the CDR3 is TGTGCCTGGACGTCAGGGGGCTCTGGAAACACCATATATTTT. Supplemented by reference TRBV30 and TRBJ1-3, the full variable domain reads SQTIHQWPATLVQPVGSPLSLECTVEGTSNPNLYWYRQAAGRGLQLLFYSVGIGQISSEVPQNLSASRPQDRQFILSSKKLLLSDSGFYLCAWTSGGSGNTIYFGEGSWLTVV.

The rearrangement links TRBV11-2 to TRBJ2-3; a possible D gene is TRBD2 (6 bases). The germline V and J ends were trimmed by 1 base and 9 bases, with 17 bases remaining between them. CDR3 size: 15 residues. The germline V gene has CDR1 SGHAT and CDR2 FQNNGV. For the CDR3, the DNA is TGTGCCAGCAGCTTAGCGCCCCAGGTCGCGGGGACGCAGTATTTT. This sequence encodes CASSLAPQVAGTQYF. Complete variable domain (other parts from reference TRBV11-2 and TRBJ2-3): EAGVAQSPRYKIIEKRQSVAFWCNPISGHATLYWYQQILGQGPKLLIQFQNNGVVDDSQLPKDRFSAERLKGVDSTLKIQPAKLEDSAVYLCASSLAPQVAGTQYFGPGTRLTVL.

The chain recombines TRBV13 with TRBJ2-3, with D perhaps matching TRBD2 (7 bases). The CDR3 totals 18 residues. CDR1 and CDR2 (germline): PRHDT, FYEKMQ (reference sequence). Trimming shortened V by 5 bases and J by 2 bases, and 23 bases separated the two germline ends. CDR3 amino acids: CASSTGPGAGDPTDTQYF. CDR3 DNA: TGTGCCAGCAGCACAGGCCCGGGGGCGGGGGACCCCACAGATACGCAGTATTTT.

This clone was observed a few times. V is TRBV4-1 and J is TRBJ1-2; perhaps TRBD1 as D (6 bases). The germline V and J ends were trimmed by 5 bases and 5 bases, with 18 bases remaining between them. The CDR3 extends over 15 amino acids. The germline CDR1 and CDR2 sequences are MGHRA and YSYEKL. CDR3 loop: CASSGKGRGTYGYTF. The CDR3 nucleotides are TGCGCCAGCAGCGGTAAAGGGAGGGGGACGTATGGCTACACCTTC.

The chain carries TRBV7-3 and TRBJ2-7, with TRBD2 identical over 10 bases. The CDR3 is made up of 14 amino acids. Germline trimming cut 5 bases from V and 4 bases from J; bases unmatched to any gene: 5. Germline V gives CDR1 SGHTA, CDR2 FQGTGA. The CDR3 bases are TGTGCCAGCAGCCCAACTAGCGGGGCGTACGAGCAGTACTTC. Translation gives CASSPTSGAYEQYF.

This chain uses TRBV15 with TRBJ1-5, with 7 bases that match TRBD1. Germline values: CDR1 LNHNV, CDR2 YYDKDF (reference sequence). The CDR3 is 16 amino acids. The trim removed 1 base at V and 0 bases at J, leaving 3 bases unmatched. DNA for the CDR3: TGTGCCACCAGCAGAGGGACAGGATTTAGCAATCAGCCCCAGCATTTT. It translates to CATSRGTGFSNQPQHF. Combining the CDR3 with reference TRBV15 and TRBJ1-5 gives the whole variable domain DAMVIQNPRYQVTQFGKPVTLSCSQTLNHNVMYWYQQKSSQAPKLLFHYYDKDFNNEADTPDNFQSRRPNTSFCFLDIRSPGLGDTAMYLCATSRGTGFSNQPQHFGDGTRLSIL.

The chain recombines TRBV6-2 or TRBV6-3 with TRBJ2-5; 7 positions agree with TRBD2. V gave up 0 bases and J gave up 0 bases; unmatched junction bases: 7. Germline assignment: CDR1 MNHEY and CDR2 SVGEGT. The CDR3 sequence is 17 residues long. CDR3 residues: CASSYSRGVQYQETQYF. In DNA, the CDR3 is TGTGCCAGCAGTTACTCTCGGGGGGTGCAGTACCAAGAGACCCAGTACTTC.

The chain is built from TRBV20-1 and TRBJ2-1; a weak D match, TRBD2 (5 bases). V was pared by 3 bases and J by 6 bases, with 21 bases between. The germline V gene encodes CDR1 DFQATT and CDR2 SNEGSKA (reference sequence). The CDR3 is 16 amino acids. CDR3 loop: CSASVAGPRGCNEQFF. For the CDR3, the DNA is TGCAGTGCTAGTGTAGCCGGGCCCCGGGGTTGCAATGAGCAGTTCTTC.

This rearrangement joins TRBV7-2 to TRBJ1-2; 10 nucleotides align to TRBD1. Germline V gene data show CDR1 as SGHTA and CDR2 as FQGNSA. The CDR3 consists of 15 residues. V lost 1 base and J lost 6; bases outside the gene matches: 5. This chain's CDR3 is CASSLDPGTGDGYTF. The CDR3 nucleotides are TGTGCCAGCAGCTTAGATCCCGGGACAGGGGATGGCTACACCTTC. Full variable domain (missing parts from reference TRBV7-2 and TRBJ1-2): GAGVSQSPSNKVTEKGKDVELRCDPISGHTALYWYRQSLGQGLEFLIYFQGNSAPDKSGLPSDRFSAERTGGSVSTLTIQRTQQEDSAVYLCASSLDPGTGDGYTFGSGTRLTVV.